The 26 T cell receptor beta chains below all came from one sample that was sequenced in a study of T-cell reconstitution after alpha-beta-depleted transplantation in children. Library preparation (for TCRbeta) was performed with unique molecular identifiers. TCRdb ran MiXCR on the PCR reads and lists one entry per CDR3 protein. The data hold hundreds of thousands of distinct CDR3 sequences, with roughly 13% observed a single time. Sample: PBMCs, taken before TCRalphabeta/CD19-depleted stem cell transplant. The origin of the receptors is a girl aged 2 to 9 with congenital amegakaryocytic thrombocytopenia, due to receive a stem cell transplant.

This clonotype has a single count. A much larger clone is a single base away; this may be a read error. The rearrangement links TRBV12-3 or TRBV12-4 to TRBJ2-1; D is perhaps TRBD2 (6 bases). There are 11 residues in the CDR3. CDR3 residues: CTSSLRDWEFF. The DNA of the CDR3 is TGTACCAGCAGTTTAAGGGACTGGGAGTTCTTC.

In this sample, this clonotype turned up many times. This chain connects TRBV4-2 to TRBJ1-1; D ambiguous. Germline CDR1 reads LGHNA; CDR2 reads YNFKEQ. Trimming took 0 bases from V and 1 from J, leaving 18 bases between them. This CDR3 region has 18 residues. The CDR3 nucleotides are TGTGCCAGCAGCCAAGAGCAGACGGTTGGCCCCTGGAACACTGAAGCTTTCTTT. Translating it yields CASSQEQTVGPWNTEAFF.

With respect to this clonotype: Just one base apart from a much larger clone, this may be a read error. The chain employs TRBV20-1 and TRBJ2-7; D is unresolved. Trimming stripped 7 bases from V and 2 bases from J, with 12 bases between. The CDR3 runs 12 residues. Germline-derived CDR1 and CDR2 are DFQATT and SNEGSKA (reference sequence). CDR3 sequence: CSVSETTYEQYF. CDR3 nucleotide sequence: TGCAGTGTTAGTGAGACAACCTACGAGCAGTACTTC.

This clonotype was seen a handful of times. The V and J genes are TRBV5-1 and TRBJ2-5, with D possibly being TRBD1 (6 bases). Germline assignment: CDR1 SGHRS and CDR2 YFSETQ. With 4 bases removed from V and 4 bases from J, the gap between germline ends came to 20 bases. This CDR3 has 16 amino acids. CDR3 in amino acids: CASSHDRNPGRETQYF. In nucleotides, the CDR3 is TGCGCCAGCAGCCACGACAGGAACCCGGGTCGAGAGACCCAGTACTTC.

The rearrangement joins TRBV29-1 to TRBJ2-3; TRBD2 aligns across 11 bases. The CDR3 consists of 15 residues. The junction had 7 bases not matched to a gene; V was cut back by 4 bases and J by 4 bases. Per the germline V gene, CDR1 is SQVTM and CDR2 is ANQGSEA. This chain's CDR3 is CSVGVLAGVSDTQYF. The CDR3 DNA reads TGCAGCGTTGGTGTACTAGCGGGAGTATCAGATACGCAGTATTTT.

This clonotype occurred a few times. The chain combines TRBV5-4 with TRBJ2-1; tentative D call: TRBD2 (6 bases). V was trimmed by 0 bases and J by 5 bases, leaving 12 bases between them. Looked up from germline, CDR1 is SGHNT and CDR2 is YYREEE (reference sequence). This CDR3 has 15 residues. CDR3 sequence (DNA): TGTGCCAGCAGCTTGGGAGGGACTTTAAACAATGAGCAGTTCTTC. This gives the protein CASSLGGTLNNEQFF. Using reference TRBV5-4 and TRBJ2-1 for the parts outside the CDR3, the full variable domain is ETGVTQSPTHLIKTRGQQVTLRCSSQSGHNTVSWYQQALGQGPQFIFQYYREEENGRGNFPPRFSGLQFPNYSSELNVNALELDDSALYLCASSLGGTLNNEQFFGPGTRLTVL.

The chain employs TRBV10-3 and TRBJ2-3; maybe TRBD2 (5 bases). With 0 bases removed from V and 2 bases from J, the gap between germline ends came to 12 bases. Looked up from germline, CDR1 is ENHRY and CDR2 is SYGVKD. The CDR3 runs to 16 residues. The chain's CDR3 is CAISESTAGSTDTQYF. The CDR3 DNA sequence: TGTGCCATCAGTGAGTCGACGGCGGGTTCCACAGATACGCAGTATTTT.

A single count supports this clonotype. This may arise from a read error, as a much more abundant clone is one base away. The rearrangement joins TRBV5-1 to TRBJ2-1; D perhaps matches TRBD1 (6 bases). CDR1 is SGHRS, CDR2 YFSETQ, per germline. This CDR3 comprises 14 residues. The CDR3 DNA is TGCGCCAGCAGCTCGGACAGCACCCGTAATGCGCAGTTCTTC. This encodes CASSSDSTRNAQFF.

This sequence joins TRBV12-3 or TRBV12-4 and TRBJ2-4; possibly TRBD1 or TRBD2 for D (5 bases each). The CDR3 has 17 residues. V lost 5 bases to trimming and J lost 0 bases, with 17 bases between them. CDR3 sequence: CASSIGTDYLAKNIQYF. The CDR3 nucleotides read TGTGCCAGCAGTATCGGGACCGATTATCTAGCCAAAAACATTCAGTACTTC.

As regards this clonotype: A much larger clonotype is one base distant, so this may be a read error. V usage is TRBV5-1 and J usage is TRBJ2-3; D uncertain. The V gene's germline CDR1 is SGHRS and CDR2 YFSETQ. The CDR3 covers 15 residues. In DNA, the CDR3 is TGCGCCAGCAGCTTGGACATGGGCGACGCAGAGACGCAGTATTTT. As protein: CASSLDMGDAETQYF.

The chain employs TRBV4-1 and TRBJ2-7, with 9 nucleotides matching TRBD2. The CDR3 is made up of 17 amino acids. Germline CDR1 MGHRA, CDR2 YSYEKL. Trimming at V came to 3 bases and at J to 0 bases, leaving 9 bases not matched to a gene. The CDR3 sequence is CASSHSLSGRPSYEQYF. Here the CDR3 DNA reads TGCGCCAGCAGCCATTCCCTTAGCGGGAGACCCTCCTACGAGCAGTACTTC.

The table lists this clonotype with many counts. The V gene is TRBV7-9, the J gene TRBJ2-7; 8 positions match TRBD2. The CDR3 sequence is 15 residues long. Germline CDR1 and CDR2: SEHNR and FQNEAQ (reference sequence). The V gene end was trimmed by 5 bases and the J gene end by 4 bases; junction bases not matched to a gene: 10. CDR3 coding DNA: TGTGCCAGCAGCGTCTTAACTAGCGGAACTTACGAGCAGTACTTC. Amino acids: CASSVLTSGTYEQYF.

In this sample, this clonotype turned up many times. The J gene is TRBJ2-1, the V gene TRBV29-1, with a possible D match to TRBD1 (6 bases). The CDR3 contains 14 residues. Trimming shortened V by 7 bases and J by 4 bases, and 17 bases separated the two germline ends. Germline V gene lookup returns CDR1 SQVTM and CDR2 ANQGSEA. CDR3 in DNA: TGCAGCGGCGAAGCAGGGGCGATTTACAATGAGCAGTTCTTC. Translated, it gives CSGEAGAIYNEQFF.

Many counts were recorded for this clonotype. The V gene is TRBV5-1, the J gene TRBJ2-1; TRBD2 might be the D (6 bases). Germline CDR1 and CDR2: SGHRS and YFSETQ. This CDR3 spans 15 amino acids. Trimming took 4 bases from V and 3 from J, leaving 14 bases between them. In nucleotides, the CDR3 is TGCGCCAGCAGCCCGGGAAGGGAGGTCTACAATGAGCAGTTCTTC. This encodes CASSPGREVYNEQFF.

The chain links TRBV12-3 or TRBV12-4 to TRBJ1-2; D call uncertain. Trimming cost V 5 bases and J 7 bases, with 11 bases left between them. CDR3 length: 12 residues. The CDR3 protein is CASSPLGLGYTF. The CDR3 DNA reads as TGTGCCAGCAGTCCCTTGGGCCTTGGCTACACCTTC.

There are many counts of this clonotype. The chain carries TRBV12-3 or TRBV12-4 and TRBJ2-5, with 7 bases aligning to TRBD2. This CDR3 comprises 14 residues. Trimming took 9 bases from V and 6 from J; bases not matched to a gene: 13. CDR3 loop: CASHIAGRFKTQYF. CDR3 nucleotide sequence: TGTGCCAGTCATATAGCGGGCAGATTTAAGACCCAGTACTTC.

This clonotype appeared many times. V and J are TRBV5-1 and TRBJ1-3; 8 bases are shared with TRBD1. V shed 4 bases, J shed 2 bases, and the junction held 11 bases outside the gene matches. Germline CDR1 reads SGHRS; CDR2 reads YFSETQ. This CDR3 has 17 amino acids. This chain's CDR3 is CASSPHGQGPAGNTIYF. CDR3 DNA sequence: TGCGCCAGCAGCCCACACGGACAGGGTCCGGCTGGAAACACCATATATTTT.

The V and J genes are TRBV10-3 and TRBJ2-1, with 8 bases matching TRBD2. CDR1 is ENHRY, CDR2 SYGVKD, per germline. This CDR3 comprises 17 residues. J lost 5 bases, V lost 2 bases, and 11 bases had no gene match. The CDR3 sequence: CAISENLGARGDNEQFF. Here the CDR3 DNA reads TGTGCCATCAGTGAGAATTTGGGGGCGCGGGGGGACAATGAGCAGTTCTTC.

At least ten counts were recorded for this clonotype. V and J are TRBV12-3 or TRBV12-4 and TRBJ2-1; D is possibly TRBD1 (6 bases). Trimming stripped 6 bases from V and 12 bases from J, with 21 bases between. This CDR3 has 14 amino acids. In DNA, the CDR3 is TGTGCCAGCAGCCGACCTGAAGGGGGTAACGGGCAGTTCTTC. Residues: CASSRPEGGNGQFF.

The J gene is TRBJ1-2, the V gene TRBV20-1, with a weak D call TRBD1 (5 bases). V lost 4 bases and J lost 4, with 13 bases in between. CDR3 length equals 13 residues. CDR1 DFQATT and CDR2 SNEGSKA come from the germline V gene (reference sequence). The CDR3 is CSATTPGLYGYTF. CDR3 sequence (DNA): TGCAGTGCTACGACCCCAGGGCTCTATGGCTACACCTTC.

The sample holds many counts of this clonotype. V gene TRBV5-1 combines with J gene TRBJ1-1; D is unclear. Trimming took 4 bases from V and 9 from J, leaving 13 bases between them. The CDR3 consists of 12 residues. Germline-derived CDR1 and CDR2 are SGHRS and YFSETQ. The CDR3 region has the DNA TGCGCCAGCAGCCGGTCACAAGGGCAAGCTTTCTTT. Its translation is CASSRSQGQAFF.

This chain joins TRBV2 and TRBJ1-2; D unresolved. The CDR3 is 13 residues long. Germline lookup yields CDR1 SNHLY and CDR2 FYNNEI. Trimming removed 8 bases at V and 4 bases at J, with 14 bases between. The CDR3 sequence is CASPTAPGYGYTF. For the CDR3, the DNA is TGTGCCAGCCCGACTGCCCCTGGCTATGGCTACACCTTC.

This chain links TRBV3-1 with TRBJ2-7, with D unresolved. Between the trimmed V and J ends, which lost 10 bases and 0 bases, there was a span of 13 bases. Germline lookup yields CDR1 LGHDT and CDR2 YNNKEL (reference sequence). The CDR3 totals 13 residues. CDR3 protein: CATRSSSSYEQYF. The CDR3 DNA follows: TGTGCCACCCGGTCCTCCAGCTCCTACGAGCAGTACTTC.

This clonotype was observed a handful of times. The chain links TRBV3-1 to TRBJ2-5; 7 bases match TRBD1. CDR1 and CDR2 from the germline V gene are LGHDT and YNNKEL (reference sequence). This CDR3 region has 15 residues. J was trimmed by 11 bases and V by 0 bases; bases with no gene match: 12. The CDR3 here is CASSQDFGTERRQYF. The CDR3, as DNA: TGTGCCAGCAGCCAAGATTTCGGGACAGAAAGACGACAGTACTTC.

This clonotype was observed a handful of times. This chain connects TRBV27 to TRBJ2-4, with D unresolved. From germline, CDR1 is MNHEY and CDR2 SMNVEV (reference sequence). V lost 3 bases and J 0 bases, leaving 12 bases between the germline ends. The CDR3 sequence is 16 residues long. The CDR3 nucleotides read TGTGCCAGCAGTTTGGTCGACACCTTAGCCAAAAACATTCAGTACTTC. Protein: CASSLVDTLAKNIQYF.

At least ten counts were recorded for this clonotype. The chain employs TRBV12-3 or TRBV12-4 and TRBJ1-4; D is unclear. The CDR3 spans 13 residues. V was clipped by 7 bases and J by 7 bases, with 13 bases between them. The CDR3 coding sequence is TGTGCCAGCAACTCGAACAGTCGTGAAAAACTGTTTTTT. Translated, it gives CASNSNSREKLFF.